Below, 29 T cell receptor beta chains from the same sample are listed, as sequenced in a study of technical replicates of blood from a handful of donors. Measured with immunoSEQ multiplex PCR; TCRdb has only the in-frame clones, and not every one. Among about 80,000 clones listed, approximately 94% were seen once. The sample taken for sequencing was T cells isolated from PBMCs. These TCRs come from a human donor in good health.

The chain uses TRBV7-9 and TRBJ1-2; the match to TRBD1 covers 9 bases. The CDR3 runs to 15 residues. Trimming removed 5 bases from V and 4 bases from J; junction bases left unmatched: 8. Germline loops: CDR1 SEHNR, CDR2 FQNEAQ (reference sequence). Written as DNA, the CDR3 is TGTGCCAGCAGCCTCCGGGACAGGGTTTCCTATGGCTACACCTTC. This codes for CASSLRDRVSYGYTF.

This chain uses TRBV5-1 with TRBJ1-1; D perhaps matches TRBD1 (6 bases). This CDR3 comprises 14 residues. From germline, CDR1 is SGHRS and CDR2 YFSETQ. Trimming stripped 1 base from V and 1 base from J, with 8 bases between. The CDR3 here is CASSLSTGNTEAFF. In DNA, the CDR3 is TGCGCCAGCAGCTTGTCGACAGGGAACACTGAAGCTTTCTTT.

The V call is TRBV5-1, the J call TRBJ2-7; TRBD1 aligns across 7 bases. With V trimmed by 6 bases and J by 0 bases, 6 bases remained unmatched. The CDR3 extends over 14 amino acids. Germline V gene sequence: CDR1 SGHRS, CDR2 YFSETQ. The CDR3 loop is CASTPGQSSYEQYF. CDR3 bases: TGCGCCAGCACTCCGGGACAGAGCTCCTACGAGCAGTACTTC. Based on the CDR3 plus reference TRBV5-1 and TRBJ2-7, the full variable domain is KAGVTQTPRYLIKTRGQQVTLSCSPISGHRSVSWYQQTPGQGLQFLFEYFSETQRNKGNFPGRFSGRQFSNSRSEMNVSTLELGDSALYLCASTPGQSSYEQYFGPGTRLTVT.

The V and J genes are TRBV2 and TRBJ1-2; perhaps TRBD1 as D (6 bases). The CDR3 spans 16 residues. Germline V gives CDR1 SNHLY, CDR2 FYNNEI. Trimming left V 8 bases short and J 6 bases short, with 25 bases between. The CDR3 spells CASARDKLLSADGYTF. The CDR3 DNA follows: TGTGCCAGCGCCCGGGACAAGTTGTTATCAGCGGATGGCTACACCTTC. The full variable domain, completed using reference TRBV2 and TRBJ1-2, is EPEVTQTPSHQVTQMGQEVILRCVPISNHLYFYWYRQILGQKVEFLVSFYNNEISEKSEIFDDQFSVERPDGSNFTLKIRSTKLEDSAMYFCASARDKLLSADGYTFGSGTRLTVV.

This clone was seen once. This chain joins TRBV10-3 and TRBJ2-3, with a weak D call TRBD2 (5 bases). This CDR3 region has 14 residues. Between the trimmed V and J ends, which lost 3 bases and 4 bases, there was a span of 11 bases. CDR1 is ENHRY and CDR2 is SYGVKD in the germline V gene. CDR3 bases: TGTGCCATCAGTGATGCGGGTCTGGCAGATACGCAGTATTTT. Protein product: CAISDAGLADTQYF.

The chain is built from TRBV5-4 and TRBJ2-5; 8 positions agree with TRBD1. CDR1 is SGHNT, CDR2 YYREEE, per germline (reference sequence). Germline trimming cut 5 bases from V and 1 base from J; bases unmatched to any gene: 4. CDR3 length: 14 residues. In DNA form, the CDR3 reads TGTGCCAGCAGGTCGGGACAGGTCCAAGAGACCCAGTACTTC. Residues: CASRSGQVQETQYF.

The chain is built from TRBV7-3 and TRBJ1-1; no firm D call. The CDR3 consists of 14 residues. Germline CDR1 SGHTA, CDR2 FQGTGA. The V and J ends lost 1 base and 2 bases respectively, with 8 bases between them. CDR3 region: CASSLNPSNTEAFF. CDR3 nucleotide sequence: TGTGCCAGCAGCTTAAACCCGAGCAACACTGAAGCTTTCTTT.

The chain recombines TRBV19 with TRBJ2-7; 9 bases agree with TRBD1. Losses at the gene ends were 4 bases for V and 4 bases for J; bases not matched to a gene: 5. CDR3 length: 14 amino acids. CDR1 LNHDA and CDR2 SQIVND come from the germline V gene (reference sequence). The chain's CDR3 is CASSTGQGIYEQYF. The DNA for the CDR3 is TGTGCCAGTAGTACGGGACAGGGTATTTACGAGCAGTACTTC.

This clone has only one observation. CDR3 in amino acids: CSVELAGSFYSYNEQFF. The CDR3 DNA reads as TGCAGCGTTGAACTAGCGGGATCTTTTTACTCCTACAATGAGCAGTTCTTC. The J gene is TRBJ2-1, the V gene TRBV29-1; 9 nucleotides match TRBD2. The J segment lost 0 bases and the V segment lost 2 bases, leaving 8 bases of the junction unmatched. This CDR3 region has 17 residues. Germline CDR1 is SQVTM and CDR2 is ANQGSEA.

This chain links TRBV6-5 with TRBJ2-1; D is perhaps TRBD2 (6 bases). This CDR3 region has 16 residues. V was shortened by 2 bases and J by 9 bases, with 20 bases between the two germline ends. Germline V lookup: CDR1 MNHEY, CDR2 SVGAGI. The CDR3, as DNA: TGTGCCAGCAGTTACCCGTGGGGCGGGAAAGGTGGTGAGCAGTTCTTC. It yields the protein CASSYPWGGKGGEQFF.

The CDR3 protein is CATSRDGGTTGELFF. The CDR3 DNA follows: TGTGCCACCAGCAGAGATGGGGGGACCACCGGGGAGCTGTTTTTT. The rearrangement uses TRBV15 and TRBJ2-2, with a weak D call TRBD2 (6 bases). Germline CDR1 reads LNHNV; CDR2 reads YYDKDF (reference sequence). V was clipped by 0 bases and J by 4 bases, with 9 bases between them. This CDR3 spans 15 amino acids.

This clone was seen a single time. The rearrangement uses TRBV9 and TRBJ2-3; 7 nucleotides match TRBD2. The CDR3 totals 15 residues. The germline gives CDR1 SGDLS, CDR2 YYNGEE. After removal of 0 bases from V and 2 bases from J, the junction contained 3 bases not matched to a gene. CDR3 sequence: CASSVEGLFTDTQYF. The CDR3, as DNA: TGTGCCAGCAGCGTAGAGGGACTATTCACAGATACGCAGTATTTT.

V is TRBV6-5 and J is TRBJ2-2; D remains unclear. The CDR3 contains 15 residues. Deletions cut 10 bases from V and 0 bases from J, with 15 bases between. Germline values: CDR1 MNHEY, CDR2 SVGAGI. CDR3: CATQLPHTNTGELFF. CDR3 bases: TGTGCCACTCAGTTACCACATACGAACACCGGGGAGCTGTTTTTT.

The chain combines TRBV9 with TRBJ2-3; D is perhaps TRBD2 (7 bases). The CDR3 has 16 amino acids. The germline V gene encodes CDR1 SGDLS and CDR2 YYNGEE. V shed 1 base and J shed 2 bases, with 14 bases lying between them. In nucleotides, the CDR3 is TGTGCCAGCAGCGTATGGGCAGGGGACTACACAGATACGCAGTATTTT. Protein: CASSVWAGDYTDTQYF. Full variable domain (rest looked up from reference TRBV9 and TRBJ2-3): DSGVTQTPKHLITATGQRVTLRCSPRSGDLSVYWYQQSLDQGLQFLIQYYNGEERAKGNILERFSAQQFPDLHSELNLSSLELGDSALYFCASSVWAGDYTDTQYFGPGTRLTVL.

The gene calls are TRBV4-3 and TRBJ2-2, with D unresolved. V lost 3 bases and J 5 bases, leaving 10 bases between the germline ends. Germline assignment: CDR1 LGHNA and CDR2 YSLEER. The CDR3 runs to 14 residues. CDR3 sequence: CASSHQESTGELFF. CDR3 bases: TGCGCCAGCAGCCACCAAGAGTCGACCGGGGAGCTGTTTTTT.

This chain uses TRBV5-4 with TRBJ2-7, with 11 bases identical to TRBD2. Looked up from germline, CDR1 is SGHNT and CDR2 is YYREEE (reference sequence). V dropped 5 bases and J dropped 0; count of bases not matched to a gene: 4. The CDR3 length is 15 residues. For the CDR3, the DNA is TGTGCCAGCAGGTTAGCGGGAGGGCCCTCCTACGAGCAGTACTTC. Encoded protein: CASRLAGGPSYEQYF.

The chain links TRBV29-1 to TRBJ2-3; 9 nucleotides match TRBD2. Germline V gives CDR1 SQVTM, CDR2 ANQGSEA. With 7 bases clipped from V and 4 bases from J, the junction kept 9 bases outside the gene matches. This CDR3 comprises 14 residues. CDR3 region: CSGYLAGLSDTQYF. The CDR3 nucleotides read TGCAGCGGCTACCTAGCGGGGCTTTCAGATACGCAGTATTTT.

The CDR3 nucleotides are TGTGCCAGCAGTGCCATAACAGGGGGCGCCGGGGAGCTGTTTTTT. Translated: CASSAITGGAGELFF. The V and J genes are TRBV27 and TRBJ2-2; the match to TRBD1 covers 9 bases. The germline V gene encodes CDR1 MNHEY and CDR2 SMNVEV (reference sequence). J lost 6 bases, V lost 5 bases, and 7 bases had no gene match. The CDR3 has 15 amino acids.

The chain carries TRBV19 and TRBJ1-5, with D perhaps matching TRBD1 (6 bases). The V gene's germline CDR1 is LNHDA and CDR2 SQIVND (reference sequence). The CDR3 spans 15 residues. Trimming took off 1 base at V and 3 bases at J, with 10 bases between the two ends. The CDR3 DNA follows: TGTGCCAGTAGTATAGGCGGGGGGGCCAATCAGCCCCAGCATTTT. Its protein product is CASSIGGGANQPQHF.

CDR3 loop: CASSLGSVTSGSYEQYF. CDR3 sequence (DNA): TGTGCCAGCAGCTTAGGATCTGTCACTAGCGGGAGCTACGAGCAGTACTTC. The gene calls are TRBV7-6 and TRBJ2-7, with 11 nucleotides matching TRBD2. Germline CDR1 reads SGHVS; CDR2 reads FNYEAQ. Trimming at V came to 1 base and at J to 3 bases, leaving 8 bases not matched to a gene. The CDR3 sequence is 17 residues long.

This chain uses TRBV28 with TRBJ1-2; the D gene is possibly TRBD1 (5 bases). V lost 3 bases and J lost 3, with 11 bases in between. The CDR3 has 14 residues. The germline CDR1 and CDR2 sequences are MDHEN and SYDVKM. The CDR3 DNA is TGTGCCAGCAGTTTTACCGACAGAGACTATGGCTACACCTTC. Its translation: CASSFTDRDYGYTF.

This chain joins TRBV2 and TRBJ1-2; the D gene is possibly TRBD1 (5 bases). Germline values: CDR1 SNHLY, CDR2 FYNNEI. Deletions cut 6 bases from V and 8 bases from J, with 16 bases between. The CDR3 loop spans 13 amino acids. This CDR3 is CASSLDGGGGYTF. The CDR3 nucleotides are TGTGCCAGCAGCCTTGACGGCGGGGGGGGCTACACCTTC. The complete variable domain, with remaining parts taken from reference TRBV2 and TRBJ1-2, reads EPEVTQTPSHQVTQMGQEVILRCVPISNHLYFYWYRQILGQKVEFLVSFYNNEISEKSEIFDDQFSVERPDGSNFTLKIRSTKLEDSAMYFCASSLDGGGGYTFGSGTRLTVV.

This chain links TRBV29-1 with TRBJ2-3; D is unresolved. The germline V gene has CDR1 SQVTM and CDR2 ANQGSEA. The CDR3 extends over 12 amino acids. Deletions cut 2 bases from V and 6 bases from J, with 9 bases between. CDR3 nucleotides: TGCAGCGTTGAACTGGCCACGGATACGCAGTATTTT. Its protein product is CSVELATDTQYF.

The chain has TRBV4-3 and TRBJ2-2; possible D gene TRBD1, 6 bases. V gave up 0 bases and J gave up 2 bases, with 16 bases separating them. In germline, CDR1 is LGHNA, CDR2 YSLEER. This CDR3 is built from 18 residues. The CDR3 nucleotides are TGCGCCAGCAGCCAAGAGGACAGCCGAATCACTAACACCGGGGAGCTGTTTTTT. Translation gives CASSQEDSRITNTGELFF.

The chain carries TRBV28 and TRBJ1-1; D is undetermined. This CDR3 spans 13 amino acids. CDR1 and CDR2 (germline): MDHEN, SYDVKM. V lost 3 bases and J 5 bases, leaving 10 bases between the germline ends. As DNA, the CDR3 is TGTGCCAGCAGTTTGCGGGAGCGGACTGAAGCTTTCTTT. Its protein product is CASSLRERTEAFF.

The V gene is TRBV10-3, the J gene TRBJ2-6; no definite D call. Germline CDR1 reads ENHRY; CDR2 reads SYGVKD. The CDR3 loop spans 17 amino acids. V dropped 3 bases and J dropped 0 bases, with 12 bases sitting between them. This CDR3 is CAISDETTISGANVLTF. In DNA form, the CDR3 reads TGTGCCATCAGTGACGAGACAACCATCTCTGGGGCCAACGTCCTGACTTTC.

The V gene is TRBV6-6, the J gene TRBJ2-2; 7 bases are a match to TRBD1. CDR3 length: 15 amino acids. After removal of 4 bases from V and 3 bases from J, the junction contained 5 bases not matched to a gene. Germline loops: CDR1 MNHNY, CDR2 SVGAGI (reference sequence). CDR3 DNA sequence: TGTGCCAGCAGTTCCGACAGGGCTTACACCGGGGAGCTGTTTTTT. Its protein is CASSSDRAYTGELFF.

The chain recombines TRBV13 with TRBJ1-1; TRBD1 aligns across 7 bases. CDR3 length: 16 residues. The germline V gene has CDR1 PRHDT and CDR2 FYEKMQ (reference sequence). The V and J ends lost 7 bases and 0 bases, in that order; junction bases with no gene match: 11. The CDR3, as DNA: TGTGCCAGCATCATATACAGGGGTTCTATGAACACTGAAGCTTTCTTT. Protein product: CASIIYRGSMNTEAFF. The variable domain in full, with the rest retrieved from reference TRBV13 and TRBJ1-1, is AAGVIQSPRHLIKEKRETATLKCYPIPRHDTVYWYQQGPGQDPQFLISFYEKMQSDKGSIPDRFSAQQFSDYHSELNMSSLELGDSALYFCASIIYRGSMNTEAFFGQGTRLTVV.

V gene TRBV11-2 combines with J gene TRBJ2-3; D is ambiguous. This CDR3 contains 15 residues. The germline CDR1 and CDR2 sequences are SGHAT and FQNNGV. V was pared by 4 bases and J by 0 bases, with 11 bases between. CDR3 amino acids: CASSSPGSSTDTQYF. DNA for the CDR3: TGTGCCAGCAGCTCCCCAGGCTCTAGCACAGATACGCAGTATTTT.